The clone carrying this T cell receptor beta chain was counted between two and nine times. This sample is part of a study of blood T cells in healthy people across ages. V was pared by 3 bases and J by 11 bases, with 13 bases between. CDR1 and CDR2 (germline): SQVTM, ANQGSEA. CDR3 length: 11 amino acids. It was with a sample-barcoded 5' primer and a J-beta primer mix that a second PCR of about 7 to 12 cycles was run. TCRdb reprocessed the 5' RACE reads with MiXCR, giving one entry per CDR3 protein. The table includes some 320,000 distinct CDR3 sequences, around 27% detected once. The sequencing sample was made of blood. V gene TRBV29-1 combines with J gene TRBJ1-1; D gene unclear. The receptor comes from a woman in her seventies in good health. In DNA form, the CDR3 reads TGCAGCGTTGACCCCTCAGCCGGTGCTTTCTTT. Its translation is CSVDPSAGAFF.